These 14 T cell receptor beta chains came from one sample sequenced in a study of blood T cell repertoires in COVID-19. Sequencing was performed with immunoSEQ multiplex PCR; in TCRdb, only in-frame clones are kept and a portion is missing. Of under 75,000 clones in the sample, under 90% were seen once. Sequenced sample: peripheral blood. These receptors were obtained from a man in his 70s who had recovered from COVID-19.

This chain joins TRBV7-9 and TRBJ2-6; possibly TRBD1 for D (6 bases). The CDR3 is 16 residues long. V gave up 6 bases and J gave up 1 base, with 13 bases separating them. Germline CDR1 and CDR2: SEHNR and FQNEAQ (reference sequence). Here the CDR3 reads CASSSTGLSGANVLTF. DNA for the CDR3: TGTGCCAGCAGTTCTACAGGGCTTTCTGGGGCCAACGTCCTGACTTTC.

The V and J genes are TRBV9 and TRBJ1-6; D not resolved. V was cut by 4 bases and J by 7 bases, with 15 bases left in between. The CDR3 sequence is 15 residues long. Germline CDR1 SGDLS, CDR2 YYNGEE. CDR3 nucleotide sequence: TGTGCCAGCAGCCCGGCCGGGTCTGGGAATTCACCCCTCCACTTT. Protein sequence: CASSPAGSGNSPLHF.

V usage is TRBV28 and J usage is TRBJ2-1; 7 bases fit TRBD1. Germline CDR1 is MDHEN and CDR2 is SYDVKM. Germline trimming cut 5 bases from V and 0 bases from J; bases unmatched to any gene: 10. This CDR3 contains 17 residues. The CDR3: CASSKGGIQSSYNEQFF. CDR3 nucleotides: TGTGCCAGCAGTAAAGGGGGCATCCAGAGCTCCTACAATGAGCAGTTCTTC. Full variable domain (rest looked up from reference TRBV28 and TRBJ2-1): DVKVTQSSRYLVKRTGEKVFLECVQDMDHENMFWYRQDPGLGLRLIYFSYDVKMKEKGDIPEGYSVSREKKERFSLILESASTNQTSMYLCASSKGGIQSSYNEQFFGPGTRLTVL.

The CDR3: CASSQQGTYNEQFF. In nucleotides, the CDR3 is TGTGCCAGCAGCCAGCAGGGAACCTACAATGAGCAGTTCTTC. This rearrangement joins TRBV7-2 to TRBJ2-1; TRBD1 might be the D (5 bases). Germline V gene sequence: CDR1 SGHTA, CDR2 FQGNSA. The CDR3 has 14 amino acids. The V end lost 5 bases, the J end lost 2 bases, and 10 bases lay between the germline ends.

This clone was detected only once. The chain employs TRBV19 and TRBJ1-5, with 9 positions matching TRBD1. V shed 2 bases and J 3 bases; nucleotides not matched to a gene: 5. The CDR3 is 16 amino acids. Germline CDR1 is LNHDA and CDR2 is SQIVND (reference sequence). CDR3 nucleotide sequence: TGTGCCAGTAGTATAAGAGGACAGGGGAACAATCAGCCCCAGCATTTT. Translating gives CASSIRGQGNNQPQHF.

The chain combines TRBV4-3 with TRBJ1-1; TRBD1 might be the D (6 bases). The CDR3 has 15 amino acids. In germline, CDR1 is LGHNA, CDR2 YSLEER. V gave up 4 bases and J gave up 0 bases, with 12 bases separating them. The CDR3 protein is CASSLRQDLNTEAFF. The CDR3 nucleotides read TGCGCCAGCAGCCTACGACAGGACTTGAACACTGAAGCTTTCTTT.

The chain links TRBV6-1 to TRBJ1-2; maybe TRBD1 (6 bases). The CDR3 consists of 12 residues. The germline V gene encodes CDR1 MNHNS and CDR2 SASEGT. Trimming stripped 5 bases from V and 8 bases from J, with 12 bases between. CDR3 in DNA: TGTGCCAGCAGTTATTCGGGGGGCGGCTACACCTTC. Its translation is CASSYSGGGYTF.

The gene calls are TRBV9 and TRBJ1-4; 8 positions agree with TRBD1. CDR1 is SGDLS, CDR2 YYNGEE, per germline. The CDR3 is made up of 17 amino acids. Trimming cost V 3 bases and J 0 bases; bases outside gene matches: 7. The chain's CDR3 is CASSATGTGATNEKLFF. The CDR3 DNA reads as TGTGCCAGCAGCGCCACCGGGACAGGAGCAACTAATGAAAAACTGTTTTTT.

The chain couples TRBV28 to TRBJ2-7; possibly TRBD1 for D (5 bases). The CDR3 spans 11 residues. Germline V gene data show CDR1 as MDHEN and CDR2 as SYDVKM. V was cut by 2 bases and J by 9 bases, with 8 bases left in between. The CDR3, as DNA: TGTGCCAGCAGTTTAGAGACAGCGCAGTACTTC. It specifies CASSLETAQYF.

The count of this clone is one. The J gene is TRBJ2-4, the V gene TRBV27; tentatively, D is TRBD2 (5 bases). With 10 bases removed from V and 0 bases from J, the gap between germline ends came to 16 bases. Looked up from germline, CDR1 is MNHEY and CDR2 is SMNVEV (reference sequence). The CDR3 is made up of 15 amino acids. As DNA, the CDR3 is TGTGCCACCGGGGTGGGGAACTCAGCCAAAAACATTCAGTACTTC. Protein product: CATGVGNSAKNIQYF.

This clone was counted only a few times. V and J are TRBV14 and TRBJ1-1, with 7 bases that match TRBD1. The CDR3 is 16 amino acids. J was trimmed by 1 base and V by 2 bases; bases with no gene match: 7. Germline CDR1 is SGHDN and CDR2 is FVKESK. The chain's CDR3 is CASSQYRGARNTEAFF. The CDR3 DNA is TGTGCCAGCAGCCAATACAGGGGCGCCCGGAACACTGAAGCTTTCTTT.

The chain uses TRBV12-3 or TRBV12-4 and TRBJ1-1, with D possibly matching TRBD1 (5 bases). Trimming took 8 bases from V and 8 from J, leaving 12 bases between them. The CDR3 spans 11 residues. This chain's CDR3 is CASALQVEAFF. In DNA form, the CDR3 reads TGTGCCAGCGCCTTACAGGTAGAAGCTTTCTTT.

The CDR3 loop is CASSRDTGELFF. CDR3 DNA sequence: TGTGCCAGCAGCCGTGACACCGGGGAGCTGTTTTTT. V is TRBV5-4 and J is TRBJ2-2; D is uncertain. CDR3 length equals 12 residues. In germline, CDR1 is SGHNT, CDR2 YYREEE (reference sequence). V lost 4 bases to trimming and J lost 3 bases, with 4 bases between them.

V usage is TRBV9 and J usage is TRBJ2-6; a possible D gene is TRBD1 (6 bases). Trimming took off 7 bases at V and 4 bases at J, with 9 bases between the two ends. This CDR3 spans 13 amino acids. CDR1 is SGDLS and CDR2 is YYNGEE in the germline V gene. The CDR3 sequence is CASQGSGANVLTF. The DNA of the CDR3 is TGTGCCAGCCAGGGGTCCGGGGCCAACGTCCTGACTTTC.